Listed below are T cell receptor beta chains from one sample, sequenced in a study of molecular identifiers for immune sequencing clone quantification. TCRdb re-analysed the PCR reads in MiXCR, keeping a single row per CDR3 protein. The sample consists of roughly 630,000 distinct CDR3 sequences, about 25% of them appearing once. The sequencing input was naive CD8+ T cells from blood, with Jurkat cell RNA spiked in. These receptors all stem from a human donor in good health. Some libraries in this study had Jurkat cell RNA spiked in. The CDR3 runs from the conserved cysteine through the conserved F or W. A D gene is named only where the DNA matches it firmly. The size entry is marked missing in some rows and otherwise reads once, few, many or a size class.

j_gene,abundance,len,v_gene,d_gene,CDR3aa,CDR3nt
TRBJ2-7,many,16,TRBV20-1,.,CSARDRAETVAGEQYF,TGCAGTGCTAGAGATAGGGCCGAAACAGTAGCTGGCGAGCAGTACTTC
TRBJ1-5,many,16,TRBV4-3,.,CASSQDRAYSNQPQHF,TGCGCCAGCAGCCAAGATCGAGCATATAGCAATCAGCCCCAGCATTTT
TRBJ2-5,few,13,TRBV12-5,.,CASVPSMGETQYF,TGTGCTAGTGTTCCCTCCATGGGGGAGACCCAGTACTTC
TRBJ2-5,.,15,TRBV5-1,TRBD2,CASSLTSGGPGTQYF,TGCGCCAGCAGTCTGACTAGCGGGGGGCCAGGGACCCAGTACTTC
TRBJ2-2,many,16,TRBV7-9,TRBD1,CASSSRQGLDTGELFF,TGTGCCAGCAGTTCTCGACAGGGGTTGGACACCGGGGAGCTGTTTTTT
TRBJ2-5,.,16,TRBV6-6,.,CASSYWQANTQETQYF,TGTGCCAGCAGTTACTGGCAGGCAAACACCCAAGAGACCCAGTACTTC
TRBJ2-5,many,17,TRBV5-1,.,CASSLEYYREVQETQYF,TGCGCCAGCAGCTTGGAATACTACAGGGAAGTACAAGAGACCCAGTACTTC
TRBJ2-7,many,15,TRBV9,TRBD2,CASSVAPGTNYEQYF,TGTGCCAGCAGCGTAGCGCCCGGGACTAACTACGAGCAGTACTTC
TRBJ2-7,.,11,TRBV11-2,TRBD1,CATTDRVEQYF,TGTGCCACCACAGACAGGGTCGAGCAGTACTTC
TRBJ2-3,many,16,TRBV5-6,TRBD2,CASSSGTRGLLDTQYF,TGTGCCAGCAGCTCAGGGACTAGAGGGCTTCTGGATACGCAGTATTTT
TRBJ2-3,many,15,TRBV7-6,.,CASSLTGTDTDTQYF,TGTGCCAGCAGCTTAACCGGGACTGACACAGATACGCAGTATTTT
TRBJ2-7,many,14,TRBV9,.,CASSSDEGKDEQYF,TGTGCCAGCAGCTCAGACGAGGGTAAGGACGAGCAGTACTTC
TRBJ2-1,few,18,TRBV28,TRBD2,CASSLTTPTSVFYNEQFF,TGTGCCAGCAGTCTGACAACCCCGACTAGCGTGTTTTACAATGAGCAGTTCTTC
TRBJ1-3,.,16,TRBV4-1,TRBD1,CASSQEGQGAGNTIYF,TGCGCCAGCAGCCAAGAGGGTCAGGGGGCTGGAAACACCATATATTTT
TRBJ2-5,many,15,TRBV2,TRBD2,CASPGTSGIQETQYF,TGTGCCAGCCCCGGGACTAGCGGGATCCAAGAGACCCAGTACTTC
TRBJ2-1,few,16,TRBV4-3,.,CASSQDWGALYNEQFF,TGCGCCAGCAGCCAAGATTGGGGGGCCCTCTACAATGAGCAGTTCTTC
TRBJ2-1,.,15,TRBV28,.,CASSVRTLAYNEQFF,TGTGCCAGCAGTGTAAGGACTTTAGCTTACAATGAGCAGTTCTTC
TRBJ1-3,many,15,TRBV9,.,CASSVDMSSGNTIYF,TGTGCCAGCAGCGTCGACATGAGCTCTGGAAACACCATATATTTT
TRBJ2-1,many,13,TRBV29-1,.,CSVVPPDFPEQFF,TGCAGCGTTGTACCTCCCGACTTCCCCGAGCAGTTCTTC
TRBJ2-3,many,17,TRBV3-1,.,CASSQELFLTVEGTQYF,TGTGCCAGCAGCCAAGAGCTTTTTCTGACGGTGGAGGGTACGCAGTATTTT
TRBJ2-3,few,18,TRBV27,.,CASSPEEVEGTSTDTQYF,TGTGCCAGCAGTCCCGAGGAGGTGGAGGGTACTAGCACAGATACGCAGTATTTT
TRBJ2-2,.,20,TRBV12-5,.,CASGLAGLGQVGWGAGELFF,TGTGCTAGTGGTTTGGCTGGCCTGGGGCAGGTCGGATGGGGAGCCGGGGAGCTGTTTTTT